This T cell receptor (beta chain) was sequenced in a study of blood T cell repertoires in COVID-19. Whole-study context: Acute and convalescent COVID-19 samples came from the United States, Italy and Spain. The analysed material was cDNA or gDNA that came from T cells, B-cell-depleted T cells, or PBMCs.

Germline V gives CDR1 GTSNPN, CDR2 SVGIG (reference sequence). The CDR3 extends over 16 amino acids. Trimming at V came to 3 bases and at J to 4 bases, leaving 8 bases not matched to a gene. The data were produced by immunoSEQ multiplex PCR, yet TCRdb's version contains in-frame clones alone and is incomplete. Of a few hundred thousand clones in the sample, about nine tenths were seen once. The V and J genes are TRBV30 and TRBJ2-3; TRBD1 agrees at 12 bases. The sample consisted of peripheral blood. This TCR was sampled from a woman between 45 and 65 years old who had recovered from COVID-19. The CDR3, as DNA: TGTGCCTGGAGCCCCGGGACAGGGGGCAGCGCAGATACGCAGTATTTT. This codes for CAWSPGTGGSADTQYF.